The T cell receptor (beta chain) described here comes from a study of CD8 T cells in Susac syndrome. The authors reverse transcribed roughly 0.5 to 1 ug RNA with random hexamers. In TCRdb, the immunoSEQ multiplex PCR reads were re-called with MiXCR into one record per CDR3 protein. The table lists under 200,000 distinct CDR3 sequences, 90% to 96% of them singletons. Each Susac syndrome patient had definite or probable disease by recently defined criteria. Negative isolation was applied to CD8+ and CD4+ T cells, and FACS enrichment was applied to TEMRA cells. Germline V gene data show CDR1 as SNHLY and CDR2 as FYNNEI. CDR3 length: 11 residues. V was cut by 5 bases and J by 10 bases, with 11 bases left in between.

What was sequenced was CD4+ T cells from PBMCs. V and J are TRBV2 and TRBJ1-1; D is undetermined. This TCR came from a human donor with Susac syndrome. The chain's CDR3 is CASSSREAAFF. For the CDR3, the DNA is TGTGCCAGCAGTTCACGGGAGGCAGCTTTCTTT.